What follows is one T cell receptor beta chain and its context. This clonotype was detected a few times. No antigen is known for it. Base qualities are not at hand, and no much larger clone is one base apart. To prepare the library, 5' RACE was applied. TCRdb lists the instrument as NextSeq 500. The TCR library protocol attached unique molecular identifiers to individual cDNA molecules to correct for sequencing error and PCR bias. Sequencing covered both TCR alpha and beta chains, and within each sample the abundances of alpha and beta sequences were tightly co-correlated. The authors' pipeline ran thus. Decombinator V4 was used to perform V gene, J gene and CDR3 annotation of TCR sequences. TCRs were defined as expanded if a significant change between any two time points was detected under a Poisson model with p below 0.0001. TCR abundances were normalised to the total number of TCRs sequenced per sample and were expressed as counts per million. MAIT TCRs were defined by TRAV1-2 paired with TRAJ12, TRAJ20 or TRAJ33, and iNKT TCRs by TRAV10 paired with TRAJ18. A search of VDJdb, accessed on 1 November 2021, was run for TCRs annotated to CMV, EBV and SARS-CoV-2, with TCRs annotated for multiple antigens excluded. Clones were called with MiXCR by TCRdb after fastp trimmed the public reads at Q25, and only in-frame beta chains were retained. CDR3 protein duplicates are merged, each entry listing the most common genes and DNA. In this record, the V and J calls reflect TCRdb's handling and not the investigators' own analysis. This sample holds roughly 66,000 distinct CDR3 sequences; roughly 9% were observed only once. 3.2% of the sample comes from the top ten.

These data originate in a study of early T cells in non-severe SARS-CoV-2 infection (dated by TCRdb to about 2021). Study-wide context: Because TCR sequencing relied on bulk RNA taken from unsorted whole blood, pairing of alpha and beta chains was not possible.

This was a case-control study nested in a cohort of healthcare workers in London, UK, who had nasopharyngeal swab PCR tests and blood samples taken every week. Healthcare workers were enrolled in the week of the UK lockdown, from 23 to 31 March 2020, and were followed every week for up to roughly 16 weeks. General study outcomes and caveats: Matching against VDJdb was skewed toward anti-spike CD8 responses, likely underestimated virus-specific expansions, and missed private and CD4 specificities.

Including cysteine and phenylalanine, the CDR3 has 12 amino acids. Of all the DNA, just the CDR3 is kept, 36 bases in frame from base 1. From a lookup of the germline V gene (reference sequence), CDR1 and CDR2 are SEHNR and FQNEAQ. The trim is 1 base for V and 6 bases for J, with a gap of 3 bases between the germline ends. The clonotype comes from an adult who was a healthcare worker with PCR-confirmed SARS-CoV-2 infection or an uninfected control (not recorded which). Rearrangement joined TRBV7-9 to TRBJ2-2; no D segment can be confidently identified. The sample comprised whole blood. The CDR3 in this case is CASSLVPGELFF. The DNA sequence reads TGTGCCAGCAGCTTAGTTCCCGGGGAGCTGTTTTTT.